The 21 T cell receptor beta chains listed next were all sequenced from one sample in a study of OX40 agonist ivuxolimab in advanced cancers. Assay: immunoSEQ multiplex PCR; the TCRdb copy retains only in-frame clones and omits some. The repertoire holds more than 70,000 clones, with 84% as singletons. The source was CD4+ or CD8+ T cells sorted from blood, collected in a trial of the OX40 agonist ivuxolimab. The receptor set was obtained from an adult with an advanced solid tumor such as melanoma, head and neck, liver or kidney cancer.

The chain carries TRBV15 and TRBJ2-3; 7 nucleotides match TRBD2. The V segment lost 5 bases and the J segment 9 bases; nucleotides outside the gene matches: 8. CDR3 length equals 13 residues. Germline assignment: CDR1 LNHNV and CDR2 YYDKDF (reference sequence). CDR3 DNA: TGTGCCACCAGCGAGTATGGGGGGGGAACGCAGTATTTT. It specifies CATSEYGGGTQYF. Based on the CDR3 plus reference TRBV15 and TRBJ2-3, the full variable domain is DAMVIQNPRYQVTQFGKPVTLSCSQTLNHNVMYWYQQKSSQAPKLLFHYYDKDFNNEADTPDNFQSRRPNTSFCFLDIRSPGLGDTAMYLCATSEYGGGTQYFGPGTRLTVL.

The chain couples TRBV28 to TRBJ2-1, with 7 bases aligning to TRBD2. Per germline, CDR1 MDHEN and CDR2 SYDVKM. CDR3 length equals 13 residues. V lost 7 bases to trimming and J lost 2 bases; unmatched junction nucleotides: 2. This CDR3 reads CASNAGAYNEQFF. DNA for the CDR3: TGTGCCAGCAATGCGGGGGCCTACAATGAGCAGTTCTTC.

The rearrangement links TRBV28 to TRBJ1-1; possible D gene TRBD1, 6 bases. This CDR3 has 16 amino acids. Germline loops: CDR1 MDHEN, CDR2 SYDVKM. V was clipped by 4 bases and J by 0 bases, with 15 bases between them. The CDR3 sequence is CASSSPGQTMNTEAFF. CDR3 nucleotide sequence: TGTGCCAGCAGTTCACCCGGACAGACCATGAACACTGAAGCTTTCTTT.

The chain joins TRBV6-5 to TRBJ1-3, with D unresolved. The CDR3 sequence is 14 residues long. CDR1 and CDR2 (germline): MNHEY, SVGAGI. The V and J ends lost 2 bases and 0 bases respectively, with 5 bases between them. CDR3 sequence (DNA): TGTGCCAGCAGTTACGGCCTCTCTGGAAACACCATATATTTT. It specifies CASSYGLSGNTIYF.

This chain joins TRBV4-3 and TRBJ1-2; 9 positions match TRBD1. The germline V gene has CDR1 LGHNA and CDR2 YSLEER. With V trimmed by 1 base and J by 7 bases, 16 bases remained unmatched. The length of the CDR3 is 18 residues. The CDR3 reads CASSQGIGQGNKKFGYTF. CDR3 in DNA: TGCGCCAGCAGCCAAGGAATCGGACAGGGGAATAAGAAGTTTGGCTACACCTTC.

CDR3 sequence reads: CASSFRLAAPWETQYF. The CDR3 DNA sequence: TGTGCCAGCAGCTTCCGTCTAGCGGCCCCATGGGAGACCCAGTACTTC. The genes are TRBV7-2 and TRBJ2-5; 7 bases map to TRBD2. Germline V gene sequence: CDR1 SGHTA, CDR2 FQGNSA. V was clipped by 3 bases and J by 5 bases; unmatched bases: 12. The CDR3 totals 16 residues.

This clone has only a few counts. The chain carries TRBV19 and TRBJ2-5, with 7 bases lining up with TRBD1. This CDR3 is 15 amino acids long. Germline V CDR1 and CDR2: LNHDA, SQIVND (reference sequence). With V trimmed by 1 base and J by 5 bases, 7 bases remained unmatched. The CDR3 sequence is CASSIVGQVDETQYF. The CDR3 DNA is TGTGCCAGTAGTATAGTTGGACAGGTCGATGAGACCCAGTACTTC.

The chain combines TRBV25-1 with TRBJ2-5, with 9 bases matching TRBD2. The CDR3 is 17 amino acids. V dropped 8 bases and J dropped 3; count of bases not matched to a gene: 16. The germline gives CDR1 MGHDK, CDR2 SYGVNS. CDR3 nucleotide sequence: TGTGCCAGCCCCGGGGAATCTGGCGGGAGGGTGGAAGAGACCCAGTACTTC. It codes for CASPGESGGRVEETQYF. The complete variable domain, with remaining parts taken from reference TRBV25-1 and TRBJ2-5, reads EADIYQTPRYLVIGTGKKITLECSQTMGHDKMYWYQQDPGMELHLIHYSYGVNSTEKGDLSSESTVSRIRTEHFPLTLESARPSHTSQYLCASPGESGGRVEETQYFGPGTRLLVL.

The CDR3 nucleotides read TGTGCCATCCGTGGGACTAGCGGAGACAAGTTCTACGAGCAGTACTTC. Its translation is CAIRGTSGDKFYEQYF. The rearrangement joins TRBV10-3 to TRBJ2-7, with 11 bases that match TRBD2. The V gene's germline CDR1 is ENHRY and CDR2 SYGVKD. V lost 8 bases to trimming and J lost 3 bases; unmatched junction nucleotides: 12. The CDR3 sequence is 16 residues long.

The chain has TRBV2 and TRBJ2-2, with 8 bases that match TRBD2. The V segment lost 3 bases and the J segment 3 bases; nucleotides outside the gene matches: 3. The CDR3 spans 15 residues. Germline CDR1 and CDR2: SNHLY and FYNNEI. The CDR3 spells CASSESGGHTGELFF. CDR3 DNA sequence: TGTGCCAGCAGTGAGAGCGGGGGACACACCGGGGAGCTGTTTTTT.

The rearrangement uses TRBV28 and TRBJ2-5, with D perhaps matching TRBD2 (5 bases). Germline CDR1 and CDR2: MDHEN and SYDVKM. Trimming pared 5 bases from V and 1 base from J, leaving 11 bases between. This CDR3 has 14 amino acids. CDR3 amino acids: CASSLSGSQETQYF. DNA of the CDR3: TGTGCCAGCAGTCTCAGCGGCTCCCAAGAGACCCAGTACTTC.

As regards this clone: The junction shows a germline mismatch at one end, possibly a read error. CDR3 sequence (DNA): TGCGCCAGCAGGCAAGGGATGGTGCTAGCCTACGAGCAGTACTTC. This encodes CASRQGMVLAYEQYF. J is TRBJ2-7 and V is TRBV4-1; D not resolved. This CDR3 spans 15 amino acids. Germline assignment: CDR1 MGHRA and CDR2 YSYEKL.

The V gene is TRBV28, the J gene TRBJ2-7, with 8 bases matching TRBD2. The length of the CDR3 is 15 residues. The V and J ends lost 5 bases and 4 bases, in that order; junction bases with no gene match: 10. Germline V gene lookup returns CDR1 MDHEN and CDR2 SYDVKM. The CDR3 DNA sequence: TGTGCCAGCAGTGTGGGCGGGAGGTATCTTTACGAGCAGTACTTC. It encodes CASSVGGRYLYEQYF.

The J gene is TRBJ2-7, the V gene TRBV7-2; D may be TRBD1 (5 bases). The CDR3 covers 14 residues. CDR1 and CDR2 from the germline V gene are SGHTA and FQGNSA. Trimming took off 2 bases at V and 4 bases at J, with 12 bases between the two ends. As DNA, the CDR3 is TGTGCCAGCAGCTTAAACTGGGGCCGGTACGAGCAGTACGTC. This gives the protein CASSLNWGRYEQYV.

V and J are TRBV6-6 and TRBJ2-7, with unresolved D. Looked up from germline, CDR1 is MNHNY and CDR2 is SVGAGI (reference sequence). This CDR3 contains 16 residues. V was cut by 6 bases and J by 0 bases, with 18 bases left in between. The CDR3 loop reads CASSPPRSSPSYEQYF. CDR3 bases: TGTGCCAGCAGCCCTCCTCGGAGCTCCCCCTCCTACGAGCAGTACTTC.

V is TRBV7-9 and J is TRBJ2-3, with a weak D call TRBD1 (6 bases). V lost 5 bases to trimming and J lost 6 bases, with 15 bases between them. This CDR3 contains 14 residues. Germline CDR1 SEHNR, CDR2 FQNEAQ (reference sequence). The CDR3 nucleotides are TGTGCCAGCAGCCAACCACAGGGTACGGATACGCAGTATTTT. It translates to CASSQPQGTDTQYF. The full variable domain, with the rest looked up from reference TRBV7-9 and TRBJ2-3, is DTGVSQNPRHKITKRGQNVTFRCDPISEHNRLYWYRQTLGQGPEFLTYFQNEAQLEKSRLLSDRFSAERPKGSFSTLEIQRTEQGDSAMYLCASSQPQGTDTQYFGPGTRLTVL.

This rearrangement joins TRBV7-6 to TRBJ2-2; D is undetermined. Deletions cut 5 bases from V and 6 bases from J, with 7 bases between. This CDR3 contains 12 residues. Germline CDR1 and CDR2: SGHVS and FNYEAQ. The DNA of the CDR3 is TGTGCCAGCAGCCATTTCGCCGGGGAGCTGTTTTTT. The encoded protein is CASSHFAGELFF.

This sequence joins TRBV6-5 and TRBJ1-5; D unclear. V lost 2 bases, J lost 0 bases, and 5 bases lay in between. Per the germline V gene, CDR1 is MNHEY and CDR2 is SVGAGI. The CDR3 covers 14 residues. CDR3 nucleotides: TGTGCCAGCAGTTACAGCTATAGCAATCAGCCCCAGCATTTT. Translated, it gives CASSYSYSNQPQHF.

The chain is built from TRBV29-1 and TRBJ2-2; a weak D match, TRBD2 (6 bases). The CDR3 extends over 13 amino acids. V lost 4 bases, J lost 5 bases, and 11 bases lay in between. The V gene's germline CDR1 is SQVTM and CDR2 ANQGSEA. CDR3 DNA sequence: TGCAGCGTTGCTCGGGGGAAAACCGGGGAGCTGTTTTTT. It yields the protein CSVARGKTGELFF.

As concerns this clone: The sample carries other DNA sequences with the same CDR3. The rearrangement joins TRBV10-3 to TRBJ1-1; D uncertain. The CDR3 sequence is 12 residues long. Germline CDR1 and CDR2: ENHRY and SYGVKD. V was pared by 0 bases and J by 6 bases, with 5 bases between. CDR3 nucleotides: TGTGCCATCAGTGAGTCTGGGGCTGAAGCTTTCTTT. This gives the protein CAISESGAEAFF.

The chain is built from TRBV7-8 and TRBJ1-5; D is unresolved. The CDR3 spans 18 residues. Germline lookup yields CDR1 SGHVS and CDR2 FQNEAQ. Deletions cut 1 base from V and 6 bases from J, with 22 bases between. This CDR3 is CASSLESRHLARGQPQHF. The CDR3 coding sequence is TGTGCCAGCAGCTTAGAGAGTCGGCATTTGGCTCGAGGTCAGCCCCAGCATTTT.